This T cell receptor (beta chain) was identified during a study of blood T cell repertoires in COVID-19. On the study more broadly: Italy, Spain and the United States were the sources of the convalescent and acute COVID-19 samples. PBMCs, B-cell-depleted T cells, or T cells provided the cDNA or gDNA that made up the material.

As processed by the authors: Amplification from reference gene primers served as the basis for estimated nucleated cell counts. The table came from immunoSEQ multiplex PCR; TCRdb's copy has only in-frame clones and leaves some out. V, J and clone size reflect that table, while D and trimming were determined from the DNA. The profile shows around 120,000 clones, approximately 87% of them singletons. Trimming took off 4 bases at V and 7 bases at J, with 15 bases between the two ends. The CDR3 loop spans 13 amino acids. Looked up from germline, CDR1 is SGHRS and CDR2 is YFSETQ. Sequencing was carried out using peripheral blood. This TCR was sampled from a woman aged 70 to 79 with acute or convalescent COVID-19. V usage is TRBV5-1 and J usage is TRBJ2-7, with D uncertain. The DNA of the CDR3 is TGCGCCAGCAGCCGAGACGGAGTCGGGGAGCAGTACTTC. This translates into CASSRDGVGEQYF.